The rows below give T cell receptor beta chains drawn from one sample of a study of blood T cell repertoires in COVID-19. Sequencing was performed with immunoSEQ multiplex PCR; in TCRdb, only in-frame clones are kept and a portion is missing. This table has around 200,000 clones, approximately 80% appearing once. The material sequenced was peripheral blood. The receptors were gathered from a woman in her thirties or forties with COVID-19, enrolled during active disease. CDR3s include the opening cysteine and the closing phenylalanine or tryptophan. The D gene is left open where the match is weak. Clone size is stated in some rows and not others, as once, few, many or a class when expanded.

>TRBV19|TRBJ1-5|NA|NA
TGTGCCAGTAGTATCGAGGGATGGGGCAATCAGCCCCAGCATTTT
CASSIEGWGNQPQHF
>TRBV3-1/TRBV3-2|TRBJ1-2|NA|TRBD1
TGTGCCAGCAGCCGAGCCCTGGGCTCGACAGGGCGGGGGGACTATGGCTACACCTTC
CASSRALGSTGRGDYGYTF
>TRBV9|TRBJ1-2|NA|TRBD1
TGTGCCAGCGCGCAGGGGGGAAACTATGGCTACACCTTC
CASAQGGNYGYTF
>TRBV19|TRBJ1-1|few|TRBD1
TGTGCCAGTAGTATGGGGACAGGGAGGACTGAAGCTTTCTTT
CASSMGTGRTEAFF
>TRBV19|TRBJ2-1|NA|TRBD2
TGTGCCAGTACTCTACGCGGGAGCTCCTACAATGAGCAGTTCTTC
CASTLRGSSYNEQFF
>TRBV5-3|TRBJ1-2|NA|NA
TGTGCCAGAAGCCGTCCGGGCTACACCTTC
CARSRPGYTF
>TRBV6-6|TRBJ2-7|few|TRBD1
TGTGCCAGCAGACCCGGGACAGGGAACGAGCAGTACTTC
CASRPGTGNEQYF
>TRBV7-6|TRBJ2-2|NA|TRBD2
TGTGCCAGCAGCTTTAGCGGGGGGAACACCGGGGAGCTGTTTTTT
CASSFSGGNTGELFF
>TRBV27|TRBJ1-6|NA|NA
TGTGCCAGCAGATATAGTGGCTCCTATAATTCACCCCTCCACTTT
CASRYSGSYNSPLHF
>TRBV5-6|TRBJ2-3|NA|NA
TGTGCCAGCAACGAGTGGGCCACAGATACGCAGTATTTT
CASNEWATDTQYF
>TRBV6-5|TRBJ1-1|NA|NA
TGTGCCAGCAGTTACTTTCGGAACACTGAAGCTTTCTTT
CASSYFRNTEAFF
>TRBV6-5|TRBJ1-1|NA|NA
TGTGCCAGCAGCCGTACACTGAACACTGAAGCTTTCTTT
CASSRTLNTEAFF
>TRBV5-1|TRBJ2-2|NA|NA
TGCGCCAGCAGCATCTATCGCACCGGGGAGCTGTTTTTT
CASSIYRTGELFF
>TRBV5-1|TRBJ1-1|NA|NA
TGCGCCAGCAGCGCGTTCGGGGGCACTGAAGCTTTCTTT
CASSAFGGTEAFF
>TRBV18|TRBJ1-5|NA|NA
TGTGCCAGCTCCCAGGGGACACAGAATCAGCCCCAGCATTTT
CASSQGTQNQPQHF
>TRBV7-2|TRBJ1-2|few|NA
TGTGCCAGCAGCCACCAGGCGGGACCTTATAATGGCTACACCTTC
CASSHQAGPYNGYTF
>TRBV20-1|TRBJ1-1|few|NA
TGCAGTGGGCAGGGATCCACTGAAGCTTTCTTT
CSGQGSTEAFF
>TRBV5-1|TRBJ2-1|NA|TRBD2
TGCGCCAGCAGCTCCCTAGCGGGCTCCTACAATGAGCAGTTCTTC
CASSSLAGSYNEQFF
>TRBV6-5|TRBJ2-7|NA|TRBD1
TGTGCCAGCTGGACAGGCTCTGACGTCTACGAGCAGTACTTC
CASWTGSDVYEQYF
>TRBV18|TRBJ1-1|NA|NA
TGTGCCAGCTCACCACAGGGGAGGGAGAACACTGAAGCTTTCTTT
CASSPQGRENTEAFF
>TRBV6-5|TRBJ1-1|few|NA
TGTGCCAGCAGTTACTCGGAGACGGCTGAAGCTTTCTTT
CASSYSETAEAFF
>TRBV12-5|TRBJ1-1|NA|NA
TGTGCTAGTGGCTCTTACTCTAGGGGCGCTGAAGCTTTCTTT
CASGSYSRGAEAFF
>TRBV18|TRBJ1-3|few|NA
TGTGCCAGCTCACAACAGGGTTCTGGAAACACCATATATTTT
CASSQQGSGNTIYF
>TRBV6-6|TRBJ2-1|NA|TRBD2
TGTGCCAGCATCCCCGGACTAGCGGGAGTCCTTGAGCAGTTCTTC
CASIPGLAGVLEQFF
>TRBV4-1|TRBJ1-2|NA|NA
TGCGCCAGCAGCCAAGATAGCTCCAGCGGATACTATGGCTACACCTTC
CASSQDSSSGYYGYTF
>TRBV7-9|TRBJ2-3|NA|TRBD2
TGTGCCACCCTAGCGGGGGGGCGAAATACGCAGTATTTT
CATLAGGRNTQYF
>TRBV10-3|TRBJ1-5|NA|NA
TGTGCCATCAGTGAGTTCTTGGGGGCCAGGGGTGGTCAGCCCCAGCATTTT
CAISEFLGARGGQPQHF
>TRBV7-9|TRBJ1-1|NA|NA
TGTGCCAGCAGCTTGTTCGACACTGAAGCTTTCTTT
CASSLFDTEAFF
>TRBV3-1/TRBV3-2|TRBJ1-2|NA|NA
TGTGCCAGCAGCCAAGAAAGGGGCGGTCAAGGGTATCGCTACACCTTC
CASSQERGGQGYRYTF
>TRBV10-3|TRBJ1-1|NA|NA
TGTGCCATCAGTGAGTCTATGACTAACACTGAAGCTTTCTTT
CAISESMTNTEAFF
>TRBV18|TRBJ1-4|NA|NA
TGTGCCAGCGCCCGACAGTCAGATAATGAAAAACTGTTTTTT
CASARQSDNEKLFF
>TRBV19|TRBJ1-6|NA|NA
TGTGCCAGTAGTATTGGACTGAATTCACCCCTCCACTTT
CASSIGLNSPLHF